The entry that follows covers one T cell receptor beta chain sequence. The assay was immunoSEQ multiplex PCR, and TCRdb's table has in-frame clones only and misses some. The data contain 600,000 or so clones, nearly 98% of them singletons. The germline V gene has CDR1 PRHDT and CDR2 FYEKMQ (reference sequence). The CDR3 has 14 amino acids. Trimming removed 6 bases from V and 3 bases from J, with 13 bases in between. The sample belongs to a study of shared clonotypes between healthy human individuals. Naive-designated CD8 cells lacked CD45RO, were positively enriched for CCR7, and omitted terminally differentiated effector memory CD45RA+ cells.

The clonotype was recovered from a man aged 25 to 40 in good health. Specimen: naive CD8+ T cells sorted from blood. The chain employs TRBV13 and TRBJ2-3, with D perhaps TRBD1 (5 bases). The CDR3, as DNA: TGTGCCAGCAGTAAGACAGCGAGGACAGATACGCAGTATTTT. This gives the protein CASSKTARTDTQYF.